This paragraph covers one T cell receptor beta chain sequence. This entry comes from a study of CD8 T cells in Susac syndrome. Germline V gene lookup returns CDR1 LGHDT and CDR2 YNNKEL (reference sequence). V was shortened by 0 bases and J by 1 base, with 7 bases between the two germline ends. The CDR3 sequence is 15 residues long. Sequencing of TCR beta was performed on blood CD8+ and CD4+ T cells. The CD8+ and CD4+ T cells were negatively isolated, with the TEMRA cells enriched by FACS. With random hexamers, reverse transcription was performed on roughly 0.45 to 1 ug of RNA. An immunoSEQ multiplex PCR generated amplified TCR beta CDR3 products spanning 54 Vbeta and 13 Jbeta. TCRdb independently ran MiXCR on the immunoSEQ multiplex PCR reads; one entry per CDR3 protein. The data show 200,000 or so distinct CDR3 sequences, under 97% seen once.

The V gene is TRBV3-1, the J gene TRBJ2-4; D is tentatively TRBD1 or TRBD2 (5 bases each). Sequencing was carried out using CD4+ T cells from PBMCs. The TCR sequence derives from a human donor with multiple sclerosis. The CDR3 loop reads CASSQEGTAKNIQYF. The CDR3 bases are TGTGCCAGCAGCCAAGAAGGGACGGCCAAAAACATTCAGTACTTC.